This T cell receptor (beta chain) was recovered during a study of T cells after yellow fever vaccination. Production of TCR cDNA was by 5'RACE template switching, which also added a universal primer site and UMIs. TCRdb independently ran MiXCR on the 5' RACE reads; one entry per CDR3 protein. The data show approximately 550,000 distinct CDR3 sequences, with around 21% seen just once and about 13% held by the top ten. With V trimmed by 4 bases and J by 0 bases, 7 bases remained unmatched. The CDR3 covers 16 residues. Per the germline V gene, CDR1 is SGHAT and CDR2 is FQNNGV. Findings and limits, study-wide: Most clones from primary vaccination were detected again post-booster (about 95% CD4, 88% CD8). There was a small share of clonotypes that showed up in both the CD4 and CD8 compartments. Researchers report a weaker secondary response that nonetheless peaked faster, day 5 versus 15.

This clonotype was counted between two and nine times. The antigen is unknown. The sample consisted of PBMCs, taken 15 days after the yellow fever booster vaccination. The clonotype comes from a young man who received the YFV17D yellow fever vaccine. V gene TRBV11-2 combines with J gene TRBJ2-3; 7 nucleotides match TRBD2. CDR3: CASSSRERGSTDTQYF. DNA of the CDR3: TGTGCCAGCAGCTCCAGGGAGCGGGGTAGCACAGATACGCAGTATTTT.